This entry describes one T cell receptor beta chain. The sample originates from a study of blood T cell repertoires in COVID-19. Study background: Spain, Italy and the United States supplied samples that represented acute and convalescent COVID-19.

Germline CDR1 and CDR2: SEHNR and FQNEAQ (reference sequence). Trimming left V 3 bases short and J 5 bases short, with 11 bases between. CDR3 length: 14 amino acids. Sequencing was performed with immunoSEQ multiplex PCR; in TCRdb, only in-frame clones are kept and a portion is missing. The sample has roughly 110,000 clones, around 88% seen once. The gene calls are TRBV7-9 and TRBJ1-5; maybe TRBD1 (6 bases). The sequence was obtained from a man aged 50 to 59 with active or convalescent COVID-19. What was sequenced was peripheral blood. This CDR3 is CASSFWGPDQPQHF. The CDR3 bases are TGTGCCAGCAGCTTCTGGGGGCCTGATCAGCCCCAGCATTTT.